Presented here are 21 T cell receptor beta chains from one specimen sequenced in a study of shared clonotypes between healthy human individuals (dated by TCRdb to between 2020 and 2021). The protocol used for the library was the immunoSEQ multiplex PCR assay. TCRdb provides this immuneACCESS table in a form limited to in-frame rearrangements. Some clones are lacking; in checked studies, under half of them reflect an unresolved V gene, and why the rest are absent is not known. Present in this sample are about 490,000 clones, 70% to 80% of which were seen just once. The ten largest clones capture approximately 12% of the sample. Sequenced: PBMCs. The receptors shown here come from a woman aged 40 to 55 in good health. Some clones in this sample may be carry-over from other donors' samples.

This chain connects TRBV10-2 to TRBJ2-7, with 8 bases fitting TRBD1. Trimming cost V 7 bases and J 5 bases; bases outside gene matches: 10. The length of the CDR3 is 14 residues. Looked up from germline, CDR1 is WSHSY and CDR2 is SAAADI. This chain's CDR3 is CASIRQGMSHEQYF. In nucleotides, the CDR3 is TGCGCCAGCATCCGACAGGGGATGTCACACGAGCAGTACTTC.

CDR3 sequence: CASSLWPNYEQYF. CDR3 nucleotide sequence: TGTGCCAGCAGCTTATGGCCCAATTACGAGCAGTACTTC. The V and J genes are TRBV11-2 and TRBJ2-7; D remains ambiguous. CDR1 SGHAT and CDR2 FQNNGV come from the germline V gene. Trimming stripped 2 bases from V and 4 bases from J, with 9 bases between. The CDR3 extends over 13 amino acids.

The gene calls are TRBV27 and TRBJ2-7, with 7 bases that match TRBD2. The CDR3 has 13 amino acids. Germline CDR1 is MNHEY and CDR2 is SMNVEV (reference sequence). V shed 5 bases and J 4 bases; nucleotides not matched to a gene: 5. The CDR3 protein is CASSTGGTYEQYF. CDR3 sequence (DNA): TGTGCCAGCAGTACGGGGGGAACTTACGAGCAGTACTTC.

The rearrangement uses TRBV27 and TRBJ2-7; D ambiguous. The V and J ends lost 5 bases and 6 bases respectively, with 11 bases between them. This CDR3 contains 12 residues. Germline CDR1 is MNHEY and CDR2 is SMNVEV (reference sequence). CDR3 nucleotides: TGTGCCAGCAGTAAAACGCCCTGCGAGCAGTACTTC. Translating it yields CASSKTPCEQYF.

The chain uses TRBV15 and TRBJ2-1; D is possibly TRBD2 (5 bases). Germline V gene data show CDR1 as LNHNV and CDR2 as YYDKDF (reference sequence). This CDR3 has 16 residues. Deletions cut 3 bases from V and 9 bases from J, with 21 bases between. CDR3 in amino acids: CATSRGLDSTRGEQFF. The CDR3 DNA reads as TGTGCCACCAGCAGGGGTCTGGATTCCACCCGGGGTGAGCAGTTCTTC. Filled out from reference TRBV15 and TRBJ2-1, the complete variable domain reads DAMVIQNPRYQVTQFGKPVTLSCSQTLNHNVMYWYQQKSSQAPKLLFHYYDKDFNNEADTPDNFQSRRPNTSFCFLDIRSPGLGDTAMYLCATSRGLDSTRGEQFFGPGTRLTVL.

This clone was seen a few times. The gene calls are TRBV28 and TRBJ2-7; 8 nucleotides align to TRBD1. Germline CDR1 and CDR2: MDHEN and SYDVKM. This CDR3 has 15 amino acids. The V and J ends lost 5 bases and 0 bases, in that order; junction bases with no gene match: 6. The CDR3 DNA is TGTGCCAGCAGTCGACTGGACAGGGACTCCTACGAGCAGTACTTC. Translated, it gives CASSRLDRDSYEQYF. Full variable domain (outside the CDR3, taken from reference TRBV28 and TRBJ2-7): DVKVTQSSRYLVKRTGEKVFLECVQDMDHENMFWYRQDPGLGLRLIYFSYDVKMKEKGDIPEGYSVSREKKERFSLILESASTNQTSMYLCASSRLDRDSYEQYFGPGTRLTVT.

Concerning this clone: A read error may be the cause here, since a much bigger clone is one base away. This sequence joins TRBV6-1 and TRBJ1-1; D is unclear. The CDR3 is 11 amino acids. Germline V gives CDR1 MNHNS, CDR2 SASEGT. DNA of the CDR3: TGTGCCAGCAGTGAGAACAGTGAAGCTTTCTTT. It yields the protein CASSENSEAFF.

The DNA of the CDR3 is TGTGCCAGTAGTACACCGCCATGGGGGGGTCCGAACACCGGGGAGCTGTTTTTT. Its translation is CASSTPPWGGPNTGELFF. This sequence joins TRBV19 and TRBJ2-2; TRBD2 matches 7 bases. This CDR3 region has 18 residues. From germline, CDR1 is LNHDA and CDR2 SQIVND (reference sequence). V shed 4 bases and J 0 bases; nucleotides not matched to a gene: 11.

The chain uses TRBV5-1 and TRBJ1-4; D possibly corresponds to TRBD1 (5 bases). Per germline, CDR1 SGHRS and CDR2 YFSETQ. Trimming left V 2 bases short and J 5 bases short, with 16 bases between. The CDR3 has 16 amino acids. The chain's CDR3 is CASSLGTGTGNEKLFF. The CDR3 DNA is TGCGCCAGCAGCTTAGGGACCGGGACGGGCAATGAAAAACTGTTTTTT.

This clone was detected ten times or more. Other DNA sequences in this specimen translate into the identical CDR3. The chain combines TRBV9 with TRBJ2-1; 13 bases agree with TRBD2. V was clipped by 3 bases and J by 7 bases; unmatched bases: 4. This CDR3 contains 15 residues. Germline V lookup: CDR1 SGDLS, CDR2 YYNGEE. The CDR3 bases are TGTGCCAGCAGCGGGACTAGCGGGAGTCGGAATGAGCAGTTCTTC. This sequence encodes CASSGTSGSRNEQFF.

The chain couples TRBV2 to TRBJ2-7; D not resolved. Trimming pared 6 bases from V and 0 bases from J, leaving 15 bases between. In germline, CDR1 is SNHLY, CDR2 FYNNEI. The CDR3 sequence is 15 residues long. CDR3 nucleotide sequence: TGTGCCAGCAGATCTTGGAGCACCTTCTCCTACGAGCAGTACTTC. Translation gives CASRSWSTFSYEQYF.

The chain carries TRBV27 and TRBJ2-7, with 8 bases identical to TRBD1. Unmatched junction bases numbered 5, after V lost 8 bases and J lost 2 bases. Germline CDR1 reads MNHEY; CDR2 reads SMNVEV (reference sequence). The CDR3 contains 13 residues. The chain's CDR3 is CASGYRGAYEQYF. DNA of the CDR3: TGTGCCAGCGGATACAGGGGGGCCTACGAGCAGTACTTC.

CDR3: CASSYPSDGSGELFF. The DNA of the CDR3 is TGTGCCAGCAGTTACCCGTCCGACGGCTCCGGGGAGCTGTTTTTT. The chain recombines TRBV6-5 with TRBJ2-2; D unclear. This CDR3 region has 15 residues. V was clipped by 2 bases and J by 6 bases, with 13 bases between them. Germline lookup yields CDR1 MNHEY and CDR2 SVGAGI.

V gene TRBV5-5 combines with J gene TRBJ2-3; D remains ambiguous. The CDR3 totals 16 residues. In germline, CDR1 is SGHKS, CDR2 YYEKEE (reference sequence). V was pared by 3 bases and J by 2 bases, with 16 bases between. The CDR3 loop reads CASSYRASRTTDTQYF. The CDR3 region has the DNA TGTGCCAGCAGCTATCGGGCCTCCCGGACCACAGATACGCAGTATTTT.

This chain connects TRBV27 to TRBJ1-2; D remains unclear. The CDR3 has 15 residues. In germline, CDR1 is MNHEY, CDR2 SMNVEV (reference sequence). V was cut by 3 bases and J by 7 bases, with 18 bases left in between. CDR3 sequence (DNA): TGTGCCAGCAGTTTCTCTGACATGGGAGGTGGTGGCTACACCTTC. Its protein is CASSFSDMGGGGYTF.

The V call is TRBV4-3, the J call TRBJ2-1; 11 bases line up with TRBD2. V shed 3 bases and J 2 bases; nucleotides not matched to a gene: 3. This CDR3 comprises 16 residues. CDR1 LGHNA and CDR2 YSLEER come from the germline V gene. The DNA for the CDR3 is TGCGCCAGCAGCCATACGGGACTAGCGGCCTACAATGAGCAGTTCTTC. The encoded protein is CASSHTGLAAYNEQFF.

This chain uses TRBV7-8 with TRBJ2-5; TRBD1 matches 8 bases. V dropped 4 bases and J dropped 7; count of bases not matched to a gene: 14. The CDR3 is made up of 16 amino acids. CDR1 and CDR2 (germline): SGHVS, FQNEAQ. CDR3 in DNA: TGTGCCAGCAGCTCCCTCGGACAGGGCGTGGAAGGGACCCAGTACTTC. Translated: CASSSLGQGVEGTQYF.

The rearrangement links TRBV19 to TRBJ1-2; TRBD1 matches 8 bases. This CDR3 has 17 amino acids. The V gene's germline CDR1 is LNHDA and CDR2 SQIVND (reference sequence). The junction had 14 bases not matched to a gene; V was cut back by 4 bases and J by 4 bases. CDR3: CASSRSMWTGPSYGYTF. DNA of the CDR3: TGTGCCAGTAGTAGGTCAATGTGGACAGGGCCTTCCTATGGCTACACCTTC. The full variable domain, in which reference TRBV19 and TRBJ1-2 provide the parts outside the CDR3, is DGGITQSPKYLFRKEGQNVTLSCEQNLNHDAMYWYRQDPGQGLRLIYYSQIVNDFQKGDIAEGYSVSREKKESFPLTVTSAQKNPTAFYLCASSRSMWTGPSYGYTFGSGTRLTVV.

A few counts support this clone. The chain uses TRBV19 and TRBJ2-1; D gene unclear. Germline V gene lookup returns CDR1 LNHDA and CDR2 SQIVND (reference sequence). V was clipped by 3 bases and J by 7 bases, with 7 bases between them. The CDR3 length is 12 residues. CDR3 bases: TGTGCCAGTAGTATCCCGGCTAATGAGCAGTTCTTC. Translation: CASSIPANEQFF.

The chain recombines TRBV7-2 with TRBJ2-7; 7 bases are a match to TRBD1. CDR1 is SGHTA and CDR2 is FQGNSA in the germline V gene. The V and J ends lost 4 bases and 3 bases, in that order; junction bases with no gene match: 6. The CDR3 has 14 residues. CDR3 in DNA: TGTGCCAGCAGCTCCCCCCAGGGGGTCTACGAGCAGTACTTC. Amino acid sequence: CASSSPQGVYEQYF.

CDR3 nucleotide sequence: TGTGCCAGCAGCGCCCGAGGAGACAGGGGATACAATGAGCAGTTCTTC. Translation gives CASSARGDRGYNEQFF. V usage is TRBV9 and J usage is TRBJ2-1, with 8 bases aligning to TRBD1. V shed 3 bases and J 4 bases; nucleotides not matched to a gene: 9. The CDR3 loop spans 16 amino acids. Germline CDR1 reads SGDLS; CDR2 reads YYNGEE.